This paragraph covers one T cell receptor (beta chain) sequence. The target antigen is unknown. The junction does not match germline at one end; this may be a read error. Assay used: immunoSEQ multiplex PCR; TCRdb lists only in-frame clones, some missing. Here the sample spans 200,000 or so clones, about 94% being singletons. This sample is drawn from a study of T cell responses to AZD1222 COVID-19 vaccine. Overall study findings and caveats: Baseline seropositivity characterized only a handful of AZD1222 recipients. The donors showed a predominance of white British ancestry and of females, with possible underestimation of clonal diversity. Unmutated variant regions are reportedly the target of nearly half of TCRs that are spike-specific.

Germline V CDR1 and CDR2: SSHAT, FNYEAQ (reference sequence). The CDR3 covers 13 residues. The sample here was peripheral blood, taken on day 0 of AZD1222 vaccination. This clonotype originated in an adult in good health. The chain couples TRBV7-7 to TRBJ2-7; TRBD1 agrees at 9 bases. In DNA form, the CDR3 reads TGTGCTAGCAGCTCGGGACAGGGTCTCGAGCAGTACTTC. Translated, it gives CASSSGQGLEQYF.